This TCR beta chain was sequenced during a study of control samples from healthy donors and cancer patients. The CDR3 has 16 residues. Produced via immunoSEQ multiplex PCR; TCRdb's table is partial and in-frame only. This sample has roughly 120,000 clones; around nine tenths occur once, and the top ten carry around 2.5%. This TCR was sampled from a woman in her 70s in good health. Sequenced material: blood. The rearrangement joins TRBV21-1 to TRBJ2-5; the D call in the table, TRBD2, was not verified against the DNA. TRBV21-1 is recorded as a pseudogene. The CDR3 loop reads CASSKVGGVLGETQYF. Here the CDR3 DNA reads TGTGCCAGCAGCAAAGTGGGGGGGGTACTGGGAGAGACCCAGTACTTC.